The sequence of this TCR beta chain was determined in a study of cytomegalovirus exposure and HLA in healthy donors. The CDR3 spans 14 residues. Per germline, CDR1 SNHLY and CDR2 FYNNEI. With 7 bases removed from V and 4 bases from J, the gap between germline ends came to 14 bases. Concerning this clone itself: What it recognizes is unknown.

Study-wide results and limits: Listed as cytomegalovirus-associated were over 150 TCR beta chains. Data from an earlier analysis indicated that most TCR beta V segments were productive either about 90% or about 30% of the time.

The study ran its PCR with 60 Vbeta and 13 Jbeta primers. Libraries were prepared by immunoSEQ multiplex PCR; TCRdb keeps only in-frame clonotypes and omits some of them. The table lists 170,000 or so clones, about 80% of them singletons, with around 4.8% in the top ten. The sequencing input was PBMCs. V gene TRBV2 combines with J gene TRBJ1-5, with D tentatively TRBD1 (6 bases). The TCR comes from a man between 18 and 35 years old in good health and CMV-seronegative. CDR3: CASKGDGMNQPQHF. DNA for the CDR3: TGTGCCAGCAAGGGGGACGGGATGAATCAGCCCCAGCATTTT.